This is a list of T cell receptor beta chains from one sample in a study of blood T cell repertoires in COVID-19. Clones were read by immunoSEQ multiplex PCR, and TCRdb kept only the in-frame ones, dropping some. The sample contains 260,000 or so clones, approximately 90% of which appear only once. Sequencing was done on a sample of PBMCs or T cells enriched from blood (not recorded which). Receptor source: a man aged 18-30 years who had recovered from COVID-19. Each CDR3 is given with its conserved first and last residue. Fields, in order: CDR3 length, D gene, J gene, V gene, clone size, CDR3 protein, CDR3 DNA. The D gene is left open where the match is weak. Not all rows give a size; the values are once, few, many and, for expanded clones, a class.

14	NA	TRBJ1-1	TRBV27	NA	CASGTGNGGTEAFF	TGTGCCAGCGGCACAGGGAATGGGGGCACTGAAGCTTTCTTT
13	NA	TRBJ1-1	TRBV12-3/TRBV12-4	few	CASSLLTGTEAFF	TGTGCCAGCAGTTTACTGACAGGCACTGAAGCTTTCTTT
14	NA	TRBJ2-2	TRBV2	NA	CASSVERNTGELFF	TGTGCCAGCAGCGTAGAGCGGAACACCGGGGAGCTGTTTTTT
14	NA	TRBJ1-1	TRBV12-5	once	CASGLGDGRGVAFF	TGTGCTAGTGGTTTGGGCGACGGCCGGGGGGTTGCTTTCTTT
13	NA	TRBJ1-3	TRBV6-5	NA	CASRIGVGNTIYF	TGTGCCAGCAGAATCGGGGTCGGAAACACCATATATTTT
13	NA	TRBJ1-2	TRBV7-9	once	CASSPRGADGYTF	TGTGCCAGCAGCCCCCGTGGGGCAGATGGCTACACCTTC
14	NA	TRBJ1-2	TRBV6-1	NA	CASSEWEGTYGYTF	TGTGCCAGCAGTGAATGGGAGGGGACCTATGGCTACACCTTC
15	NA	TRBJ1-5	TRBV19	NA	CASSIFKGGNQPQHF	TGTGCCAGTAGTATATTTAAGGGGGGCAATCAGCCCCAGCATTTT
17	TRBD2	TRBJ2-3	TRBV24-1	NA	CATSDSTLAGITDTQYF	TGTGCCACCAGTGATTCGACCCTAGCGGGAATCACAGATACGCAGTATTTT
15	NA	TRBJ1-6	TRBV19	NA	CASSLVGLVNSPLHF	TGTGCCAGTAGCCTGGTGGGACTCGTTAATTCACCCCTCCACTTT
13	TRBD1	TRBJ1-2	TRBV4-2	NA	CASSHSGTEGYTF	TGTGCCAGCAGCCACTCCGGGACAGAAGGCTACACCTTC
15	NA	TRBJ1-1	TRBV18	few	CASSPPSSRITEAFF	TGTGCCAGCTCACCCCCCTCCTCCAGGATCACTGAAGCTTTCTTT
18	TRBD1	TRBJ1-6	TRBV30	NA	CAWSLAGTGGTYNSPLHF	TGTGCCTGGAGTCTAGCCGGGACAGGGGGCACCTATAATTCACCCCTCCACTTT
16	NA	TRBJ2-2	TRBV2	NA	CASSEIWQGNGGELFF	TGTGCCAGCAGTGAAATTTGGCAGGGGAACGGCGGGGAGCTGTTTTTT
14	NA	TRBJ2-5	TRBV7-3	NA	CASSLGGNWETQYF	TGTGCCAGCAGCTTGGGGGGAAACTGGGAGACCCAGTACTTC
17	TRBD2	TRBJ2-1	TRBV28	NA	CASRTAGLAGDYNEQFF	TGTGCCAGCAGAACCGCTGGACTAGCGGGAGACTACAATGAGCAGTTCTTC
16	TRBD1	TRBJ2-3	TRBV5-1	once	CASSPRLTGNTDTQYF	TGCGCCAGCAGCCCGCGGCTGACAGGGAACACAGATACGCAGTATTTT
14	NA	TRBJ2-7	TRBV5-8	NA	CASSLLGTYSEQYF	TGTGCCAGCAGCTTACTCGGGACATATAGCGAGCAGTACTTC